The 30 T cell receptor beta chains below were found in one sample sequenced in a study of post-analysis software for immune sequencing data. No antigen has been identified for these receptors. TCR beta cDNA libraries had unique molecular identifiers. From the PCR reads, TCRdb called clonotypes with MiXCR, one entry per CDR3 protein. The data show fewer than 850,000 distinct CDR3 sequences, approximately 44% seen once. Notes on the study in general: Patients showed TRBV5-6, TRBV5-1 and TRBV20-1 among five TRBV segments more frequent than in controls.

The material sequenced was blood. Source of these receptors: a girl under 18 with multiple sclerosis.

J is TRBJ1-2 and V is TRBV29-1, with TRBD1 as a possible D gene (5 bases). V lost 7 bases and J lost 3, with 15 bases in between. Germline V CDR1 and CDR2: SQVTM, ANQGSEA. The CDR3 runs 13 residues. The CDR3 loop is CSGAGTGHYGYTF. The CDR3 DNA reads as TGCAGCGGTGCGGGCACAGGCCACTATGGCTACACCTTC.

This clonotype turned up a few times. The rearrangement uses TRBV10-3 and TRBJ2-3, with TRBD2 matching over 12 bases. With V trimmed by 0 bases and J by 2 bases, 3 bases remained unmatched. The CDR3 is made up of 17 amino acids. CDR1 and CDR2 from the germline V gene are ENHRY and SYGVKD. The CDR3 coding sequence is TGTGCCATCAGTGAGTCCCGACTAGCGGGAGCCACAGATACGCAGTATTTT. Protein sequence: CAISESRLAGATDTQYF.

The chain recombines TRBV4-2 with TRBJ2-1, with TRBD2 as a possible D gene (5 bases). CDR1 LGHNA and CDR2 YNFKEQ come from the germline V gene. Trimming shortened V by 4 bases and J by 3 bases, and 13 bases separated the two germline ends. The CDR3 is 15 amino acids. The CDR3 reads CASSLGDGDYNEQFF. CDR3 DNA: TGTGCCAGCAGCCTAGGCGACGGGGACTACAATGAGCAGTTCTTC.

The chain employs TRBV5-6 and TRBJ2-1, with D possibly TRBD2 on 6 matching bases. Trimming took 2 bases from V and 0 from J, leaving 12 bases between them. CDR3 size: 16 residues. The germline gives CDR1 SGHDT, CDR2 YYEEEE. CDR3 bases: TGTGCCAGCAGCTTACTAGCCTCCCGCTCCTACAATGAGCAGTTCTTC. It is translated as CASSLLASRSYNEQFF.

A note on this clonotype: Being one base from a much bigger clone, this may be a read error. The rearrangement links TRBV7-3 to TRBJ2-5; 9 bases align to TRBD1. V was clipped by 4 bases and J by 4 bases; unmatched bases: 4. The CDR3 totals 14 residues. Germline loops: CDR1 SGHTA, CDR2 FQGTGA. CDR3 nucleotides: TGTGCCAGCAGCTCTACAGGGGGCCCAGAGACCCAGTACTTC. This codes for CASSSTGGPETQYF. Combining the CDR3 with reference TRBV7-3 and TRBJ2-5 gives the whole variable domain GAGVSQTPSNKVTEKGKYVELRCDPISGHTALYWYRQSLGQGPEFLIYFQGTGAADDSGLPNDRFFAVRPEGSVSTLKIQRTERGDSAVYLCASSSTGGPETQYFGPGTRLLVL.

The chain is built from TRBV7-8 and TRBJ2-5; 7 bases fit TRBD1. The CDR3 spans 13 residues. The V segment lost 6 bases and the J segment 9 bases; nucleotides outside the gene matches: 10. Germline V lookup: CDR1 SGHVS, CDR2 FQNEAQ. The CDR3 sequence is CASSITQGQSQYF. The CDR3, as DNA: TGTGCCAGCAGTATAACACAGGGGCAGTCCCAGTACTTC. Full variable domain (outside the CDR3, taken from reference TRBV7-8 and TRBJ2-5): GAGVSQSPRYKVAKRGQDVALRCDPISGHVSLFWYQQALGQGPEFLTYFQNEAQLDKSGLPSDRFFAERPEGSVSTLKIQRTQQEDSAVYLCASSITQGQSQYFGPGTRLLVL.

The V gene is TRBV20-1, the J gene TRBJ2-7, with 12 bases matching TRBD2. The J call may be mistaken, given a closer DNA end match to TRBJ2-5. The CDR3 covers 15 residues. Germline CDR1 is DFQATT and CDR2 is SNEGSKA (reference sequence). CDR3 coding DNA: TGCAGTGCGAGCCCCTCTAGCGGGAGGGGAGAGACCCAGTACTTC. This encodes CSASPSSGRGETQYF.

The chain joins TRBV20-1 to TRBJ2-1, with TRBD2 matching over 10 bases. The germline V gene encodes CDR1 DFQATT and CDR2 SNEGSKA (reference sequence). This CDR3 comprises 15 residues. V lost 2 bases to trimming and J lost 7 bases; unmatched junction nucleotides: 8. The CDR3 protein is CSARNLAGAGNEQFF. CDR3 bases: TGCAGTGCTAGAAACCTAGCGGGAGCGGGTAATGAGCAGTTCTTC.

This clonotype was counted many times. This sequence joins TRBV9 and TRBJ2-5; 7 bases agree with TRBD1. Germline values: CDR1 SGDLS, CDR2 YYNGEE. The CDR3 is 14 amino acids. The V gene end was trimmed by 0 bases and the J gene end by 1 base; junction bases not matched to a gene: 0. The CDR3 DNA reads as TGTGCCAGCAGCGTAGGGACAGGCCAAGAGACCCAGTACTTC. Its translation is CASSVGTGQETQYF.

This chain joins TRBV28 and TRBJ2-7; 11 bases line up with TRBD1. Per germline, CDR1 MDHEN and CDR2 SYDVKM. Trimming removed 6 bases from V and 2 bases from J; junction bases left unmatched: 0. The CDR3 covers 13 residues. The CDR3 nucleotides are TGTGCCAGCAGGGGACAGGGGGCCTACGAGCAGTACTTC. Translated: CASRGQGAYEQYF.

The gene calls are TRBV4-3 and TRBJ2-2; D is undetermined. The CDR3 has 14 residues. V shed 1 base and J shed 5 bases, with 8 bases lying between them. Germline V gives CDR1 LGHNA, CDR2 YSLEER. The CDR3 nucleotides read TGCGCCAGCAGCCAAGTGTCGGGTACCGGGGAGCTGTTTTTT. This translates into CASSQVSGTGELFF.

This clonotype was picked up a small number of times. The gene calls are TRBV7-9 and TRBJ1-2; D not certain. The germline gives CDR1 SEHNR, CDR2 FQNEAQ (reference sequence). Trimming shortened V by 3 bases and J by 4 bases, and 6 bases separated the two germline ends. CDR3 length equals 12 residues. The CDR3 DNA follows: TGTGCCAGCAGCTTCCCCCGCTATGGCTACACCTTC. It yields the protein CASSFPRYGYTF.

The chain has TRBV5-6 and TRBJ2-5, with 7 bases matching TRBD2. The junction had 7 bases not matched to a gene; V was cut back by 2 bases and J by 3 bases. The CDR3 extends over 15 amino acids. CDR1 is SGHDT, CDR2 YYEEEE, per germline. The CDR3: CASSFRPSGKETQYF. The CDR3, as DNA: TGTGCCAGCAGCTTTCGTCCCAGCGGGAAAGAGACCCAGTACTTC.

This clonotype was counted between two and nine times. This chain links TRBV11-2 with TRBJ2-2; D possibly uses TRBD1 or TRBD2 (6 bases each). Per the germline V gene, CDR1 is SGHAT and CDR2 is FQNNGV. V shed 3 bases and J shed 0 bases, with 8 bases lying between them. CDR3 length equals 15 residues. The CDR3 bases are TGTGCCAGCAGCTTGGGGGGCGCGAACACCGGGGAGCTGTTTTTT. Protein product: CASSLGGANTGELFF.

This clonotype was observed a handful of times. The chain is built from TRBV6-6 and TRBJ2-1; D may be TRBD2 (6 bases). CDR3 length equals 16 residues. Germline lookup yields CDR1 MNHNY and CDR2 SVGAGI (reference sequence). The ends were cut back, 6 bases at V and 3 bases at J, with 18 bases in the middle. CDR3 nucleotide sequence: TGTGCCAGCAGCCCCCGGCAGCGGGTGGACTACAATGAGCAGTTCTTC. It codes for CASSPRQRVDYNEQFF.

The V call is TRBV29-1, the J call TRBJ2-1, with 11 bases fitting TRBD2. V gave up 7 bases and J gave up 4 bases; unmatched junction bases: 6. Looked up from germline, CDR1 is SQVTM and CDR2 is ANQGSEA. The CDR3 covers 14 residues. The CDR3 DNA sequence: TGCAGCGCCTCGGGACTAGCGGTGTACAATGAGCAGTTCTTC. It encodes CSASGLAVYNEQFF.

This chain connects TRBV7-3 to TRBJ2-1, with 7 bases identical to TRBD2. Trimming took 4 bases from V and 0 from J; bases not matched to a gene: 6. The CDR3 covers 16 residues. From germline, CDR1 is SGHTA and CDR2 FQGTGA. The CDR3 is CASSSLGGSSYNEQFF. CDR3 bases: TGTGCCAGCAGCTCCCTGGGGGGGAGCTCCTACAATGAGCAGTTCTTC.

This clonotype was seen more than once but under ten times. The chain has TRBV24-1 and TRBJ2-7, with unresolved D. Trimming pared 0 bases from V and 6 bases from J, leaving 2 bases between. Looked up from germline, CDR1 is KGHDR and CDR2 is SFDVKD. The CDR3 consists of 11 residues. DNA for the CDR3: TGTGCCACCAGTGATTTGCGCGAGCAGTACTTC. This gives the protein CATSDLREQYF.

The chain carries TRBV6-6 and TRBJ2-7; 9 bases match TRBD2. The CDR3 is 16 amino acids. Germline CDR1 MNHNY, CDR2 SVGAGI (reference sequence). The V and J ends lost 2 bases and 0 bases, in that order; junction bases with no gene match: 5. Here the CDR3 reads CASSYGASGNSYEQYF. In DNA, the CDR3 is TGTGCCAGCAGTTACGGGGCTAGCGGGAACTCCTACGAGCAGTACTTC.

The V and J genes are TRBV27 and TRBJ1-2; 7 bases are shared with TRBD1. V lost 4 bases to trimming and J lost 4 bases; unmatched junction nucleotides: 12. The germline gives CDR1 MNHEY, CDR2 SMNVEV (reference sequence). The CDR3 loop spans 16 amino acids. This CDR3 is CASSSLTRQGGYGYTF. The CDR3 nucleotides are TGTGCCAGCAGTTCCCTAACCCGGCAGGGGGGCTATGGCTACACCTTC.

This clonotype has just one count. The CDR3 DNA reads as TGTGCCAGCAGCCCCCCCCGAGCAGTTGAGCAGTTCTTC. It translates to CASSPPRAVEQFF. This rearrangement joins TRBV7-9 to TRBJ2-1, with D uncertain. CDR1 is SEHNR, CDR2 FQNEAQ, per germline (reference sequence). V gave up 5 bases and J gave up 9 bases, with 14 bases separating them. The CDR3 contains 13 residues.

Only one count was recorded for this clonotype. This chain joins TRBV27 and TRBJ2-3, with 7 bases that match TRBD2. V shed 4 bases and J 11 bases; nucleotides not matched to a gene: 27. This CDR3 region has 19 residues. Per the germline V gene, CDR1 is MNHEY and CDR2 is SMNVEV (reference sequence). The CDR3 spells CASSSNLLTSAPSPDGQYF. DNA for the CDR3: TGTGCCAGCAGTTCAAACCTCCTTACTAGCGCTCCCTCCCCGGATGGGCAGTATTTT.

This sequence joins TRBV12-3 or TRBV12-4 and TRBJ2-3, with a weak D call TRBD2 (5 bases). This CDR3 is 15 amino acids long. V lost 3 bases and J lost 4, with 14 bases in between. CDR3: CASSFQPEGADTQYF. CDR3 nucleotides: TGTGCCAGCAGTTTCCAGCCCGAGGGCGCAGATACGCAGTATTTT.

This clonotype came up a few times. This chain links TRBV3-1 with TRBJ2-4, with 9 bases identical to TRBD1. Matching the DNA end better, TRBJ2-5 makes the J call doubtful. The CDR3 is 15 amino acids. Looked up from germline, CDR1 is LGHDT and CDR2 is YNNKEL (reference sequence). CDR3 amino acids: CASSQGTGDVETQYF. The CDR3 coding sequence is TGTGCCAGCAGCCAAGGGACAGGGGATGTGGAGACCCAGTACTTC.

This clonotype was found once. J is TRBJ2-7 and V is TRBV20-1; 9 bases are shared with TRBD1. The CDR3 totals 14 residues. V gave up 5 bases and J gave up 4 bases; unmatched junction bases: 9. Germline assignment: CDR1 DFQATT and CDR2 SNEGSKA (reference sequence). The CDR3 region has the DNA TGCAGTGCTTGGACAGGGGAAAAAGGGTACGAGCAGTACTTC. This sequence encodes CSAWTGEKGYEQYF.

This clonotype was observed a few times. DNA of the CDR3: TGCGCCAGCAGCCAAGAAGGACTAGCGGGTGCCACAGATACGCAGTATTTT. Amino acid sequence: CASSQEGLAGATDTQYF. This chain links TRBV4-3 with TRBJ2-3; 11 bases agree with TRBD2. V shed 0 bases, J shed 2 bases, and the junction held 4 bases outside the gene matches. Germline CDR1 is LGHNA and CDR2 is YSLEER. This CDR3 is 17 amino acids long.

The rearrangement uses TRBV4-2 and TRBJ2-4; 11 bases align to TRBD2. Gene TRBJ2-5 matches the end of the DNA better, so the J call may be wrong. CDR3 length equals 16 residues. Germline lookup yields CDR1 LGHNA and CDR2 YNFKEQ. The CDR3 loop reads CASSHQLAGDGRTQYF. Written as DNA, the CDR3 is TGTGCCAGCAGCCATCAACTAGCGGGAGACGGAAGGACCCAGTACTTC.

This clonotype has only a few counts. The V and J genes are TRBV14 and TRBJ2-1, with D unclear. The germline V gene encodes CDR1 SGHDN and CDR2 FVKESK. The CDR3 spans 12 residues. V was clipped by 4 bases and J by 10 bases, with 11 bases between them. CDR3 nucleotides: TGTGCCAGCAGCCTTACCCCCAGGGAGCAGTTCTTC. It yields the protein CASSLTPREQFF.

J is TRBJ1-5 and V is TRBV6-2 or TRBV6-3; D is ambiguous. In germline, CDR1 is MNHEY, CDR2 SVGEGT. Trimming left V 2 bases short and J 4 bases short, with 9 bases between. CDR3 length equals 14 residues. The CDR3 loop is CASSYLQQNQPQHF. The CDR3 DNA follows: TGTGCCAGCAGTTACCTCCAACAGAATCAGCCCCAGCATTTT.

In its sample, this clonotype was seen a few times. This chain uses TRBV28 with TRBJ2-1, with D possibly being TRBD1 (11 bases). Trimming left V 1 base short and J 10 bases short, with 26 bases between. Germline CDR1 is MDHEN and CDR2 is SYDVKM. The CDR3 is 18 residues long. The CDR3 loop is CASSLSLDRGLAGEEQFF. The CDR3 DNA follows: TGTGCCAGCAGTTTATCATTGGACAGGGGGCTAGCGGGAGAAGAGCAGTTCTTC.